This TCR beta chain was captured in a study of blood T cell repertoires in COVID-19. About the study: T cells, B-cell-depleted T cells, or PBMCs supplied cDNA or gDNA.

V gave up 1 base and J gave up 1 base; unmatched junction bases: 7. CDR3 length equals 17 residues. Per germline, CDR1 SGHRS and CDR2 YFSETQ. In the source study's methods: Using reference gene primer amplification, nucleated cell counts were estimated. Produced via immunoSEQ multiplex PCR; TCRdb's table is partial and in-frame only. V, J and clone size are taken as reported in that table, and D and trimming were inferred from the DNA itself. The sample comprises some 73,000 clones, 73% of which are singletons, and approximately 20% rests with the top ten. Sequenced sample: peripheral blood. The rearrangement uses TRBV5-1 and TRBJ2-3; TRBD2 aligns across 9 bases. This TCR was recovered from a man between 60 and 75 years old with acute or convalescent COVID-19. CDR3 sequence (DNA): TGCGCCAGCAGCTTGAAGCCTAGCGGGATGGGCACAGATACGCAGTATTTT. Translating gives CASSLKPSGMGTDTQYF.